This T cell receptor beta chain was identified during a study of T cell repertoires in cytomegalovirus infection (dated by TCRdb to between 2019 and 2020). With respect to the entire study: Donor HLA type was relevant to the analysis, because carriage of CMV infection together with the matching HLA type was indicated by public TCR beta signatures.

Study-wide conclusions, independent of this receptor: In both this cohort and an independent cohort of several hundred donors, the cumulative frequency of public TCR beta family members distinguished carriers of CMV infection plus the relevant HLA type. The ex vivo response was dominated by HLA-C-restricted CMV-specific TCR beta clonotypes, which also provided the single most frequent clonotype in two of eight donors.

Sequencing instrument: Illumina HiSeq 1500. The public reads were run again by TCRdb, first through fastp at Q25 and then through MiXCR, and only productive beta chains were kept. Each CDR3 protein appears once, grouped with its most common genes and DNA. The sample table shows roughly 600,000 distinct CDR3 sequences, and approximately 24% are seen once. Roughly 8% of the sample comes from the top ten. In the case of this clonotype: Its antigen specificity is not known. Base-call qualities are not available, and no considerably larger clone is one nucleotide away.

V gives up 8 bases and J gives up 4 bases, and the segment between their germline ends measures 15 bases. CDR1 and CDR2, per the germline V gene (reference sequence), are LNHNV and YYDKDF. The CDR3 goes from the cysteine to the phenylalanine over 14 residues. Of all the DNA, just the CDR3 is kept, 42 bases in frame from base 1. The V gene is TRBV15 and the J gene is TRBJ2-1, with a weak D call of TRBD2 (5 bases match). Sequences were obtained from CD8+ T cells from PBMCs. The TCR comes from a human donor in good health (CMV status not recorded). Some clones in this sample may be carry-over from other donors' samples. The DNA is as follows: TGTGCCACCGTCGTTTGGTGGGAGTACAATGAGCAGTTCTTC. The resulting protein is CATVVWWEYNEQFF.